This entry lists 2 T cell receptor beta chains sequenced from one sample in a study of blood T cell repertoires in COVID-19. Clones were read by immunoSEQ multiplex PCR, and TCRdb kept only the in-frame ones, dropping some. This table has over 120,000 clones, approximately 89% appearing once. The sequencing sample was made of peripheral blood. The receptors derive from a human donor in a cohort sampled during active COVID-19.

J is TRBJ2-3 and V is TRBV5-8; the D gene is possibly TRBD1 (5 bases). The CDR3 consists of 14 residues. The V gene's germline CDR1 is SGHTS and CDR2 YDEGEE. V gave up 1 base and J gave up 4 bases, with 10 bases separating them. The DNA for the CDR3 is TGTGCCAGCAGCTTGCGCCAGGGTCCAGATACGCAGTATTTT. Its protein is CASSLRQGPDTQYF.

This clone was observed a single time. CDR3 protein: CAISESIGGNYGYTF. CDR3 DNA: TGTGCCATCAGTGAGTCGATAGGGGGCAACTATGGCTACACCTTC. V usage is TRBV10-3 and J usage is TRBJ1-2, with 7 bases lining up with TRBD1. Per germline, CDR1 ENHRY and CDR2 SYGVKD. The CDR3 spans 15 residues. The V segment lost 0 bases and the J segment 2 bases; nucleotides outside the gene matches: 3.